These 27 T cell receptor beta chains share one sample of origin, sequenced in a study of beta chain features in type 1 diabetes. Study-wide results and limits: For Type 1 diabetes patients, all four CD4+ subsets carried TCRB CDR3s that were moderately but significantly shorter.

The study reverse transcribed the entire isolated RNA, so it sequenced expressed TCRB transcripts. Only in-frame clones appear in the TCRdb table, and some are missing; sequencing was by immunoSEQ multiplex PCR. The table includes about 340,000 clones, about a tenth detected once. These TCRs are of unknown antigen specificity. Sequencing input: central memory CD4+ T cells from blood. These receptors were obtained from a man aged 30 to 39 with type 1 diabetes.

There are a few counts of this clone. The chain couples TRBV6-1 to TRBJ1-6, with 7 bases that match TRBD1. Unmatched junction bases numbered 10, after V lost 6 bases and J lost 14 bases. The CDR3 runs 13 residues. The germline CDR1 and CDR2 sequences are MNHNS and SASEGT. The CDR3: CASRGDSRYTLHF. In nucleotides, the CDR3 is TGTGCCAGCAGGGGGGACAGTCGCTACACCCTCCACTTT.

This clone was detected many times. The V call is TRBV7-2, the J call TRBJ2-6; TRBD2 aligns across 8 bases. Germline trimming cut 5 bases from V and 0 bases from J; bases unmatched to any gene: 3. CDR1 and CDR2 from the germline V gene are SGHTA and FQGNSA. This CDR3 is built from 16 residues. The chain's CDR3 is CASSPSGGSGANVLTF. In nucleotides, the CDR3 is TGTGCCAGCAGCCCCAGCGGGGGCTCTGGGGCCAACGTCCTGACTTTC.

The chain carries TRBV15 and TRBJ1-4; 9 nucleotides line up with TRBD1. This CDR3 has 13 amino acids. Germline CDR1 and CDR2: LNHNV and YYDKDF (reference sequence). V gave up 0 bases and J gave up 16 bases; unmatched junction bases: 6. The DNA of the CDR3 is TGTGCCACCAGCAGAGACGGGGACAGGGTATCGTTTTTT. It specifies CATSRDGDRVSFF.

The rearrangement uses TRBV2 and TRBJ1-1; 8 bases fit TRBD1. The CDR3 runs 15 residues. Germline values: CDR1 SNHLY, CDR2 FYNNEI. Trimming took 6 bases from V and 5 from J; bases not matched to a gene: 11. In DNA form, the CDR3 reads TGTGCCAGCAGGCCCGGGCAGGGGGCGGATACTGAAGCTTTCTTT. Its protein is CASRPGQGADTEAFF. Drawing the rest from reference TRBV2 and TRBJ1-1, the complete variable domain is EPEVTQTPSHQVTQMGQEVILRCVPISNHLYFYWYRQILGQKVEFLVSFYNNEISEKSEIFDDQFSVERPDGSNFTLKIRSTKLEDSAMYFCASRPGQGADTEAFFGQGTRLTVV.

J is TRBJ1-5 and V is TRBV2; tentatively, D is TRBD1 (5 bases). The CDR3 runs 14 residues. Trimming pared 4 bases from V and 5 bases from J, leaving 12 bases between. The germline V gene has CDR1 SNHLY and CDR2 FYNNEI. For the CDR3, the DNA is TGTGCCAGCAGTGGGGACGGCAAGTATCAGCCCCAGCATTTT. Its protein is CASSGDGKYQPQHF.

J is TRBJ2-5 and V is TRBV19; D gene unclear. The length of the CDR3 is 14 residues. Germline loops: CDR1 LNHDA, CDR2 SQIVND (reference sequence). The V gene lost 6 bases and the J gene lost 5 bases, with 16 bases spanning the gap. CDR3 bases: TGTGCCAGTAGCCCCACGGGCCGACTGGAGACCCAGTACTTC. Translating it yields CASSPTGRLETQYF.

CDR3 loop: CASSSPSRDYGYTF. Written as DNA, the CDR3 is TGTGCCAGCAGCTCCCCATCCCGTGACTATGGCTACACCTTC. The V and J genes are TRBV13 and TRBJ1-2; D not certain. The V gene's germline CDR1 is PRHDT and CDR2 FYEKMQ (reference sequence). This CDR3 is built from 14 residues. V lost 4 bases and J 3 bases, leaving 12 bases between the germline ends.

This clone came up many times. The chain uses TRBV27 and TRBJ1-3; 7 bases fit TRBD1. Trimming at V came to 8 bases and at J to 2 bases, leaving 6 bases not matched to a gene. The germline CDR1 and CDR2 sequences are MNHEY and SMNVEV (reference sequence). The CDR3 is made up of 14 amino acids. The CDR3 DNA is TGTGCCAGCCGCCCCGGGACAGCTGGAAACACCATATATTTT. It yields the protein CASRPGTAGNTIYF.

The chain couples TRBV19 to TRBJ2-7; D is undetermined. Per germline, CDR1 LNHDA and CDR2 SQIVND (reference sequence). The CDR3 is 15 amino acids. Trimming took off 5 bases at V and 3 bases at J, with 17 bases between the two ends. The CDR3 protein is CASSLGPRVNYEQYF. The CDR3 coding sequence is TGTGCCAGTAGTCTCGGACCCCGGGTCAACTACGAGCAGTACTTC.

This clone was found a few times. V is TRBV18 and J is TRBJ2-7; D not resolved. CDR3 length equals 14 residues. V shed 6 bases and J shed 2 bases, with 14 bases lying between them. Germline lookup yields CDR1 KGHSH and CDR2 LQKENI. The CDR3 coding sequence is TGTGCCAGCTCCGATTCGCAGGCTGCCTACGAGCAGTACTTC. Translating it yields CASSDSQAAYEQYF. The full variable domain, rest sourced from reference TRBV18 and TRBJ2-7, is NAGVMQNPRHLVRRRGQEARLRCSPMKGHSHVYWYRQLPEEGLKFMVYLQKENIIDESGMPKERFSAEFPKEGPSILRIQQVVRGDSAAYFCASSDSQAAYEQYFGPGTRLTVT.

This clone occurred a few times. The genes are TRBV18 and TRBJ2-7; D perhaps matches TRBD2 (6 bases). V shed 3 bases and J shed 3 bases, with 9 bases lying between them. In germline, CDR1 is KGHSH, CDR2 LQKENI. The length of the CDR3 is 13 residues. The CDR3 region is CASSPGLDYEQYF. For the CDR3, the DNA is TGTGCCAGCTCACCGGGACTCGACTACGAGCAGTACTTC. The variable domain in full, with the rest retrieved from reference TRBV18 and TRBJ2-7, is NAGVMQNPRHLVRRRGQEARLRCSPMKGHSHVYWYRQLPEEGLKFMVYLQKENIIDESGMPKERFSAEFPKEGPSILRIQQVVRGDSAAYFCASSPGLDYEQYFGPGTRLTVT.

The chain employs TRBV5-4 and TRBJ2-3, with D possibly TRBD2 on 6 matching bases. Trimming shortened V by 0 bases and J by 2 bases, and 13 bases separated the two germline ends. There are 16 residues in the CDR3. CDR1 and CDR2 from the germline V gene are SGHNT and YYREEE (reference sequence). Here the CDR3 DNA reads TGTGCCAGCAGCTTGGATATCGGGGGACCCACAGATACGCAGTATTTT. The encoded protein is CASSLDIGGPTDTQYF.

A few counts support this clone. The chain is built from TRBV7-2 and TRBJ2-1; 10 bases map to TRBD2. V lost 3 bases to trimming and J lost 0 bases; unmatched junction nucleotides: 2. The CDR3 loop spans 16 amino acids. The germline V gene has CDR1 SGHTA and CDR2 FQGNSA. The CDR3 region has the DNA TGTGCCAGCAGCTTCCTAGCGGGGGTCTCCTACAATGAGCAGTTCTTC. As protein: CASSFLAGVSYNEQFF.

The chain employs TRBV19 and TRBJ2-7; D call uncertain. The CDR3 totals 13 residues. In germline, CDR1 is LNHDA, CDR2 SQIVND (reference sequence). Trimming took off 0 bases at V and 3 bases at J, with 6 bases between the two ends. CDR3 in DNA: TGTGCCAGTAGTATAGAACGGTTCTACGAGCAGTACTTC. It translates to CASSIERFYEQYF.

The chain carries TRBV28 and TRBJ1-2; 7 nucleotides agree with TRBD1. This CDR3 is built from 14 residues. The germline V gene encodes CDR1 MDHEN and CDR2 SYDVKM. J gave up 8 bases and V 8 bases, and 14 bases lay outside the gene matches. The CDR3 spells CASASPGQIVGYTF. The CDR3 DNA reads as TGTGCCAGCGCGTCGCCGGGACAGATAGTGGGCTACACCTTC.

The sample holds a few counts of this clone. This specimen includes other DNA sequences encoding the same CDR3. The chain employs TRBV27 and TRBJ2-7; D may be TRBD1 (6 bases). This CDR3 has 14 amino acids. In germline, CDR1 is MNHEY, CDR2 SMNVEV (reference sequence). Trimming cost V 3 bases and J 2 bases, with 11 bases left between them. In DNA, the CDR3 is TGTGCCAGCAGTTTTGGCAGGGGCACCTACGAGCAGTACTTC. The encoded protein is CASSFGRGTYEQYF.

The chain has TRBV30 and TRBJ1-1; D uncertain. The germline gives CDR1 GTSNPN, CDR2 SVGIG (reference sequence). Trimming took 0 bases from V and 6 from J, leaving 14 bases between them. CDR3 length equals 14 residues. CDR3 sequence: CAWSVGMAGPEAFF. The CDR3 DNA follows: TGTGCCTGGAGTGTAGGGATGGCAGGACCTGAAGCTTTCTTT.

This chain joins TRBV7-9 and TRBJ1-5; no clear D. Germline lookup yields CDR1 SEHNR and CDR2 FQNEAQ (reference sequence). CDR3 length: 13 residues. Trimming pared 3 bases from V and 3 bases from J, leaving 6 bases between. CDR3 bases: TGTGCCAGCAGCTTTGCCGACAATCAGCCCCAGCATTTT. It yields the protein CASSFADNQPQHF.

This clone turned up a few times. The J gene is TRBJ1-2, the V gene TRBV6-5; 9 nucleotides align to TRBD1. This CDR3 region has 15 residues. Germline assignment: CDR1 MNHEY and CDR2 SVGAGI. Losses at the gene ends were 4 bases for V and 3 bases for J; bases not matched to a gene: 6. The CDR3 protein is CASSWSGQGDYGYTF. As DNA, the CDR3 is TGTGCCAGCAGTTGGTCGGGACAGGGTGACTATGGCTACACCTTC.

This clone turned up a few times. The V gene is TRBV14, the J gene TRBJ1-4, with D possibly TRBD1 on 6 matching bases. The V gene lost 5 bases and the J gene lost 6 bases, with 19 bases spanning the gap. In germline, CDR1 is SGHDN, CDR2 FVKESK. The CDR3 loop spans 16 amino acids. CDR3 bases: TGTGCCAGCAGCGGAGGGGCCGGGGGGCGGTATGAAAAACTGTTTTTT. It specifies CASSGGAGGRYEKLFF.

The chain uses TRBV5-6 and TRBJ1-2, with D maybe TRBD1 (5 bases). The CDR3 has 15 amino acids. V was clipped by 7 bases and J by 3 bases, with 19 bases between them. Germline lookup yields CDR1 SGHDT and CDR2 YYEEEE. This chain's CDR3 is CASASRVGRDYGYTF. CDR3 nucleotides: TGTGCCAGCGCAAGCAGGGTGGGCAGGGACTATGGCTACACCTTC.

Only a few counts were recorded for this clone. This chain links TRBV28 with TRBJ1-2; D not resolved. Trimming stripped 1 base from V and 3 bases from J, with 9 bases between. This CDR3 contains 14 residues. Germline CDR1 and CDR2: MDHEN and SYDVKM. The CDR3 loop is CASSLSTDHYGYTF. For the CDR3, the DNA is TGTGCCAGCAGTTTATCTACGGACCACTATGGCTACACCTTC.

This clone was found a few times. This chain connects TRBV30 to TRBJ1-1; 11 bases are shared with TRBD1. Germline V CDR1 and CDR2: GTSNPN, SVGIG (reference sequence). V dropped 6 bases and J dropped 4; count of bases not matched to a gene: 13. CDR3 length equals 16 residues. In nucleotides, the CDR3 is TGTGCCTGCCCCGGTGGGTCCGGGACAGGGGGCACTGAAGCTTTCTTT. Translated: CACPGGSGTGGTEAFF. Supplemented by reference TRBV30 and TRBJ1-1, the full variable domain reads SQTIHQWPATLVQPVGSPLSLECTVEGTSNPNLYWYRQAAGRGLQLLFYSVGIGQISSEVPQNLSASRPQDRQFILSSKKLLLSDSGFYLCACPGGSGTGGTEAFFGQGTRLTVV.

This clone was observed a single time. CDR3 DNA sequence: TGTGCCAGCAGCTTGCAGTCAGGGAACTATGGCTACACCTTC. Its translation is CASSLQSGNYGYTF. The chain has TRBV5-6 and TRBJ1-2, with a weak D call TRBD1 (5 bases). Between the trimmed V and J ends, which lost 1 base and 2 bases, there was a span of 9 bases. CDR3 length: 14 amino acids. Germline V gives CDR1 SGHDT, CDR2 YYEEEE.

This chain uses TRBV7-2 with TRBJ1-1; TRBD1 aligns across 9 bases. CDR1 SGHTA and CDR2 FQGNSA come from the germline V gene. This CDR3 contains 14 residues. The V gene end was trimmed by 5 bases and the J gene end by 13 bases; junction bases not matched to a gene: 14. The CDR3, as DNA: TGTGCCAGCAGCCCGCAGGGGGGACAGGGTGATGATTTCTTT. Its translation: CASSPQGGQGDDFF.

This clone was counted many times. Here the CDR3 DNA reads TGCGCCAGCAGCCCGGGGGCGGGGGGGTACAATGAGCAGTTCTTC. This translates into CASSPGAGGYNEQFF. The chain joins TRBV5-1 to TRBJ2-1; 9 positions agree with TRBD2. The CDR3 totals 15 residues. V shed 4 bases, J shed 4 bases, and the junction held 6 bases outside the gene matches. Germline V lookup: CDR1 SGHRS, CDR2 YFSETQ.

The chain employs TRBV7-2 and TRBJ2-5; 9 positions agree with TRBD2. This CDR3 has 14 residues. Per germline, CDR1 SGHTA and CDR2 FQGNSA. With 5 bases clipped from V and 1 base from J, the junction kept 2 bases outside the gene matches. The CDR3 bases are TGTGCCAGCAGCATTAGCGGGGGCCAAGAGACCCAGTACTTC. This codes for CASSISGGQETQYF.